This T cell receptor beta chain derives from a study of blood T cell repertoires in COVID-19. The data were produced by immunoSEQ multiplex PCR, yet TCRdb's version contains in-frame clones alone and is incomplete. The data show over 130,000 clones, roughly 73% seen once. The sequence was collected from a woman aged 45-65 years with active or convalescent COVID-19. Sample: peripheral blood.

This chain's CDR3 is CASSLVGDEQFF. The CDR3 region has the DNA TGTGCCAGCAGCTTGGTAGGGGATGAGCAGTTCTTC. This chain joins TRBV5-6 and TRBJ2-1; the D gene is possibly TRBD1 (5 bases). Trimming removed 0 bases from V and 8 bases from J, with 6 bases in between. CDR1 and CDR2 from the germline V gene are SGHDT and YYEEEE. The CDR3 runs 12 residues.